These T cell receptor beta chains were read from a single sample in a study of shared clonotypes between healthy human individuals. Sequencing was performed with immunoSEQ multiplex PCR; in TCRdb, only in-frame clones are kept and a portion is missing. The sample carries over a million clones, under 99% recorded once. Source material: naive CD4+ T cells sorted from blood. These receptors all stem from a man in his thirties or forties in good health. CDR3s include the opening cysteine and the closing phenylalanine or tryptophan. A D gene is named only where the DNA matches it firmly. Clone sizes are given selectively: once, few, many, or a class where the clone is expanded.

V gene,J gene,D gene,clone size,CDR3 protein,CDR3 DNA
TRBV2,TRBJ2-7,TRBD1,-,CASGWGQGPIEQYF,TGTGCCAGCGGATGGGGACAGGGTCCTATCGAGCAGTACTTC
TRBV29-1,TRBJ2-3,-,-,CSVRATDTQYF,TGCAGCGTTCGGGCGACAGATACGCAGTATTTT
TRBV4-2,TRBJ2-1,TRBD2,-,CASSQGLADDNEQFF,TGTGCCAGCAGCCAAGGACTAGCGGATGACAATGAGCAGTTCTTC
TRBV18,TRBJ2-7,TRBD2,-,CASSPPGGRPSREQYF,TGTGCCAGCTCACCACCGGGCGGGAGGCCCTCTCGCGAGCAGTACTTC
TRBV6-1,TRBJ2-7,TRBD1,-,CASSPRTGRTYEQYF,TGTGCCAGCAGTCCTCGGACAGGGCGGACCTACGAGCAGTACTTC
TRBV5-4,TRBJ2-7,TRBD2,-,CASSSMSSGRAYEQYF,TGTGCCAGCAGCTCGATGTCTAGCGGGAGGGCCTACGAGCAGTACTTC
TRBV5-8,TRBJ2-1,TRBD2,-,CASSLVGRASGSGNEQFF,TGTGCCAGCAGCTTGGTGGGGCGAGCTAGCGGGAGTGGCAATGAGCAGTTCTTC
TRBV2,TRBJ2-3,-,-,CAPKRAGNSDTQYF,TGTGCCCCCAAGCGGGCAGGGAATTCAGATACGCAGTATTTT
TRBV18,TRBJ2-7,TRBD1,-,CASSPLGTGSYEQYF,TGTGCCAGCTCACCACTCGGGACAGGGTCCTACGAGCAGTACTTC
TRBV6-1,TRBJ2-3,-,-,CASNSRIRGSDTQYF,TGTGCCAGCAACTCGAGAATTCGTGGGTCAGATACGCAGTATTTT
TRBV7-8,TRBJ2-1,-,-,CASSSDGLQQFF,TGTGCCAGCAGCTCGGACGGACTCCAGCAGTTCTTC
TRBV4-2,TRBJ2-7,-,-,CASSQDLRSYYEQYF,TGTGCCAGCAGCCAAGATTTAAGGAGCTACTACGAGCAGTACTTC
TRBV14,TRBJ2-1,-,once,CASSQELGRHNEQFF,TGTGCCAGCAGCCAAGAACTGGGCCGACACAATGAGCAGTTCTTC
TRBV28,TRBJ1-1,-,-,CASSLSLPNTEAFF,TGTGCCAGCAGTTTAAGCCTTCCTAACACTGAAGCTTTCTTT